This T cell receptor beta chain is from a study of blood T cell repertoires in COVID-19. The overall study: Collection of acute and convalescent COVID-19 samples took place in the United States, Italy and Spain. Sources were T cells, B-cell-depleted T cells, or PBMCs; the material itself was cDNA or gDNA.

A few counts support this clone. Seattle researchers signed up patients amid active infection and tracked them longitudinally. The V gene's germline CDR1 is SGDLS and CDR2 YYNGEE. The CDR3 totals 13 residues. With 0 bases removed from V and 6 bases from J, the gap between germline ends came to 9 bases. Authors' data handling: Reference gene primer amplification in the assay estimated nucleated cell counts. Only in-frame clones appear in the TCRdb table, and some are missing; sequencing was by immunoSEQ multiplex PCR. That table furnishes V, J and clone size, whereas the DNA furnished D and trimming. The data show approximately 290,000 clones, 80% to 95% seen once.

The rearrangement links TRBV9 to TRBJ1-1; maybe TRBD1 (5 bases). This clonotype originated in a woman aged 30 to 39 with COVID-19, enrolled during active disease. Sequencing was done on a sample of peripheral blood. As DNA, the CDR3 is TGTGCCAGCAGCGTAGGAACAGGTTCTGAAGCTTTCTTT. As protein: CASSVGTGSEAFF.